Below, 25 T cell receptor beta chains from the same sample are listed, as sequenced in a study of blood T cell repertoires in COVID-19 (dated by TCRdb to the early 2020s). The method was the immunoSEQ multiplex PCR assay. TCRdb carries this immuneACCESS record with in-frame sequences only. Its versions omit some clonotypes, under half of them owing to an unresolved V gene in the studies checked, with the rest unexplained. Counted in this sample were about 290,000 clones; around four fifths of them appeared once. The ten largest clones represent around 3.7% of the sample. The sequencing input was peripheral blood. These receptors were collected from a woman aged 45 to 65 with active or convalescent COVID-19.

This chain connects TRBV7-8 to TRBJ2-7; D may be TRBD2 (7 bases). The germline CDR1 and CDR2 sequences are SGHVS and FQNEAQ. The CDR3 spans 16 residues. Trimming took off 5 bases at V and 5 bases at J, with 22 bases between the two ends. CDR3 loop: CASSKRGERGENEQYF. CDR3 sequence (DNA): TGTGCCAGCAGCAAAAGGGGGGAACGGGGGGAAAACGAGCAGTACTTC.

In the case of this clone: Possible read error: a much larger clone is one base away. V usage is TRBV5-1 and J usage is TRBJ2-7; D is unresolved. The CDR3 runs to 18 residues. Germline lookup yields CDR1 SGHRS and CDR2 YFSETQ. Trimming pared 4 bases from V and 2 bases from J, leaving 25 bases between. CDR3 region: CASSRVAARGLLTYEQYF. The CDR3 DNA follows: TGCGCCAGCAGCCGAGTCGCGGCGAGAGGCCTACTCACCTACGAGCAGTACTTC.

In the case of this clone: At the DNA level, this CDR3 is encoded by other sequences in the same sample as well. This chain connects TRBV2 to TRBJ1-6; possible D gene TRBD1, 6 bases. CDR1 and CDR2 from the germline V gene are SNHLY and FYNNEI. This CDR3 contains 13 residues. The V and J ends lost 6 bases and 7 bases respectively, with 10 bases between them. In DNA form, the CDR3 reads TGTGCCAGCAGCGGGCAGGGGAATTCACCCCTCCACTTT. Translated: CASSGQGNSPLHF. The full variable domain, in which reference TRBV2 and TRBJ1-6 provide the parts outside the CDR3, is EPEVTQTPSHQVTQMGQEVILRCVPISNHLYFYWYRQILGQKVEFLVSFYNNEISEKSEIFDDQFSVERPDGSNFTLKIRSTKLEDSAMYFCASSGQGNSPLHFGNGTRLTVT.

The rearrangement uses TRBV28 and TRBJ2-1; maybe TRBD2 (7 bases). Germline V gives CDR1 MDHEN, CDR2 SYDVKM. The CDR3 extends over 15 amino acids. V was cut by 5 bases and J by 2 bases, with 13 bases left in between. The CDR3: CASSGGAGAYNEQFF. CDR3 DNA: TGTGCCAGCAGTGGGGGGGCAGGGGCCTACAATGAGCAGTTCTTC.

The V call is TRBV10-3, the J call TRBJ2-5; TRBD2 matches 12 bases. Germline trimming cut 4 bases from V and 5 bases from J; bases unmatched to any gene: 5. Germline CDR1 reads ENHRY; CDR2 reads SYGVKD. This CDR3 spans 15 amino acids. The CDR3 DNA reads as TGTGCCATCAGTGGACTAGCGGGAGCCTACGAGACCCAGTACTTC. It translates to CAISGLAGAYETQYF.

This chain connects TRBV5-1 to TRBJ2-1; TRBD1 agrees at 8 bases. Germline CDR1 SGHRS, CDR2 YFSETQ. J gave up 3 bases and V 4 bases, and 9 bases lay outside the gene matches. CDR3 length: 16 amino acids. CDR3 sequence (DNA): TGCGCCAGCAGCCGAGGGCAGGGGGCGGTCTACAATGAGCAGTTCTTC. Amino acids: CASSRGQGAVYNEQFF.

The chain employs TRBV7-9 and TRBJ1-2; D not certain. Between the trimmed V and J ends, which lost 5 bases and 7 bases, there was a span of 14 bases. The germline gives CDR1 SEHNR, CDR2 FQNEAQ (reference sequence). The CDR3 spans 13 residues. CDR3 nucleotide sequence: TGTGCCAGCAGCCCTCAATCACCGAGTGGCTACACCTTC. Residues: CASSPQSPSGYTF.

CDR3 DNA: TGTGCCAGCAGTTTGGTGAGAAACACTGAAGCTTTCTTT. Protein product: CASSLVRNTEAFF. The chain is built from TRBV12-3 or TRBV12-4 and TRBJ1-1, with D uncertain. CDR3 length equals 13 residues. V was cut by 3 bases and J by 2 bases, with 7 bases left in between.

The rearrangement links TRBV11-2 to TRBJ1-2; D possibly corresponds to TRBD1 (6 bases). V lost 0 bases to trimming and J lost 5 bases, with 13 bases between them. This CDR3 is built from 15 residues. The germline V gene has CDR1 SGHAT and CDR2 FQNNGV. This CDR3 reads CASSLEIGGQYGYTF. The DNA for the CDR3 is TGTGCCAGCAGCTTAGAGATAGGGGGTCAATATGGCTACACCTTC.

This clone was recorded once. The chain uses TRBV29-1 and TRBJ2-2, with 9 positions matching TRBD1. Germline values: CDR1 SQVTM, CDR2 ANQGSEA. The CDR3 is made up of 17 amino acids. The V gene end was trimmed by 6 bases and the J gene end by 7 bases; junction bases not matched to a gene: 18. The CDR3 DNA is TGCAGCGTGATGCCGGGACAGGGTATTTCTCTTGGCGGGGAGCTGTTTTTT. Protein product: CSVMPGQGISLGGELFF.

The chain is built from TRBV6-5 and TRBJ1-5; 8 nucleotides align to TRBD1. Germline-derived CDR1 and CDR2 are MNHEY and SVGAGI. J was trimmed by 7 bases and V by 8 bases; bases with no gene match: 7. The CDR3 runs to 13 residues. The CDR3, as DNA: TGTGCCAGCCGGACAGGGCCTAGACAGCCCCAGCATTTT. Its protein is CASRTGPRQPQHF.

This clone was seen only a few times. V is TRBV24-1 and J is TRBJ1-5; TRBD1 aligns across 10 bases. Trimming took 4 bases from V and 15 from J; bases not matched to a gene: 11. Germline V gives CDR1 KGHDR, CDR2 SFDVKD. This CDR3 is 14 amino acids long. The CDR3: CATSDTGTGDTRHF. CDR3 nucleotides: TGTGCCACCAGTGACACCGGGACAGGGGACACTCGGCATTTT.

The chain couples TRBV10-3 to TRBJ1-1; TRBD1 aligns across 10 bases. Trimming removed 4 bases from V and 3 bases from J; junction bases left unmatched: 14. Germline-derived CDR1 and CDR2 are ENHRY and SYGVKD. This CDR3 region has 18 residues. The CDR3 loop is CAISGRQGARRGDTEAFF. CDR3 bases: TGTGCCATCAGTGGCAGACAGGGGGCCCGACGGGGGGACACTGAAGCTTTCTTT.

The chain links TRBV2 to TRBJ1-2, with D tentatively TRBD1 (5 bases). The CDR3 is made up of 18 amino acids. Between the trimmed V and J ends, which lost 0 bases and 2 bases, there was a span of 19 bases. Per germline, CDR1 SNHLY and CDR2 FYNNEI. The CDR3 coding sequence is TGTGCCAGCAGTGAAGCGGAGGGTAGGGGTCTAACCAACTATGGCTACACCTTC. Its protein product is CASSEAEGRGLTNYGYTF.

The gene calls are TRBV11-2 and TRBJ1-1; D unresolved. Germline V CDR1 and CDR2: SGHAT, FQNNGV. The CDR3 is 13 amino acids. Deletions cut 0 bases from V and 6 bases from J, with 8 bases between. In nucleotides, the CDR3 is TGTGCCAGCAGCTTAGAGAGGGTGGCTGAAGCTTTCTTT. Encoded protein: CASSLERVAEAFF.

The rearrangement links TRBV5-1 to TRBJ1-1, with 11 nucleotides matching TRBD1. Looked up from germline, CDR1 is SGHRS and CDR2 is YFSETQ. The CDR3 contains 17 residues. V shed 1 base, J shed 4 bases, and the junction held 9 bases outside the gene matches. CDR3 residues: CASSLRAIGTGGTEAFF. The DNA for the CDR3 is TGCGCCAGCAGCTTGCGCGCTATAGGGACAGGGGGCACTGAAGCTTTCTTT.

The V gene is TRBV5-1, the J gene TRBJ2-3; 12 positions match TRBD2. Germline V gene lookup returns CDR1 SGHRS and CDR2 YFSETQ. This CDR3 is 19 amino acids long. With V trimmed by 2 bases and J by 0 bases, 10 bases remained unmatched. The CDR3 DNA follows: TGCGCCAGCAGCTTACCGGGACTAGCGGGCCGTTCTAGCACAGATACGCAGTATTTT. Translated, it gives CASSLPGLAGRSSTDTQYF.

The chain combines TRBV5-1 with TRBJ2-3; perhaps TRBD2 as D (5 bases). The V gene's germline CDR1 is SGHRS and CDR2 YFSETQ. V was cut by 2 bases and J by 0 bases, with 10 bases left in between. This CDR3 is built from 15 residues. CDR3 loop: CASSLRGTSTDTQYF. In nucleotides, the CDR3 is TGCGCCAGCAGCTTACGGGGAACTAGCACAGATACGCAGTATTTT.

J is TRBJ2-1 and V is TRBV5-4; a weak D match, TRBD1 (5 bases). The CDR3 contains 15 residues. The germline V and J ends were trimmed by 3 bases and 3 bases, with 13 bases remaining between them. Per the germline V gene, CDR1 is SGHNT and CDR2 is YYREEE (reference sequence). This CDR3 reads CASSSDPQGYNEQFF. In DNA, the CDR3 is TGTGCCAGCAGCTCGGACCCCCAGGGCTACAATGAGCAGTTCTTC.

The V call is TRBV4-1, the J call TRBJ2-1; 8 bases align to TRBD2. The CDR3 is 17 residues long. With 1 base clipped from V and 7 bases from J, the junction kept 12 bases outside the gene matches. CDR1 MGHRA and CDR2 YSYEKL come from the germline V gene. The CDR3: CASSQVLTGGPLNEQFF. The CDR3, as DNA: TGCGCCAGCAGCCAAGTCTTAACGGGAGGGCCTCTAAATGAGCAGTTCTTC.

CDR3: CASSAPGGELFF. The CDR3 DNA reads as TGTGCCAGCAGCGCCCCGGGGGGGGAGCTGTTTTTT. The chain employs TRBV5-4 and TRBJ2-2, with D perhaps matching TRBD2 (5 bases). V was clipped by 4 bases and J by 8 bases, with 9 bases between them. The CDR3 is 12 amino acids. Germline V gene data show CDR1 as SGHNT and CDR2 as YYREEE (reference sequence).

This clone was observed a handful of times. The chain is built from TRBV2 and TRBJ1-4, with TRBD1 matching 9 bases. J was trimmed by 5 bases and V by 5 bases; bases with no gene match: 9. Germline V gene data show CDR1 as SNHLY and CDR2 as FYNNEI. The CDR3 has 16 residues. The CDR3 region has the DNA TGTGCCAGCAGTTACGGGACAGGGCGAATGAATGAAAAACTGTTTTTT. Amino acids: CASSYGTGRMNEKLFF. Looking up the rest from reference TRBV2 and TRBJ1-4 gives the full variable domain: EPEVTQTPSHQVTQMGQEVILRCVPISNHLYFYWYRQILGQKVEFLVSFYNNEISEKSEIFDDQFSVERPDGSNFTLKIRSTKLEDSAMYFCASSYGTGRMNEKLFFGSGTQLSVL.

The table lists this clone with a count of one. The chain combines TRBV6-6 with TRBJ1-5, with a possible D match to TRBD1 (6 bases). V was pared by 6 bases and J by 1 base, with 10 bases between. Germline lookup yields CDR1 MNHNY and CDR2 SVGAGI (reference sequence). CDR3 length equals 14 residues. The CDR3: CASSAGQSNQPQHF. The DNA of the CDR3 is TGTGCCAGCAGCGCCGGACAGAGCAATCAGCCCCAGCATTTT.

The chain recombines TRBV7-9 with TRBJ1-5, with TRBD1 as a possible D gene (6 bases). Germline CDR1 SEHNR, CDR2 FQNEAQ (reference sequence). Trimming took off 5 bases at V and 4 bases at J, with 12 bases between the two ends. The CDR3 contains 14 residues. The CDR3 DNA sequence: TGTGCCAGCAGCAAGGGACAATCTAATCAGCCCCAGCATTTT. It specifies CASSKGQSNQPQHF.

The CDR3 sequence: CASSLRGYYGYTF. The CDR3 coding sequence is TGTGCCAGCAGTTTGCGAGGCTACTATGGCTACACCTTC. This chain connects TRBV28 to TRBJ1-2; unclear D gene. Trimming pared 3 bases from V and 3 bases from J, leaving 8 bases between. The CDR3 is 13 amino acids. Germline CDR1 and CDR2: MDHEN and SYDVKM.